This entry lists 26 T cell receptor beta chains sequenced from one sample in a study of shared clonotypes between healthy human individuals. Naive CD8 populations comprised CD45RO-negative cells positively selected for CCR7, excluding terminally differentiated effector memory CD45RA+ cells. Generated by immunoSEQ multiplex PCR, the TCRdb table keeps only in-frame clones and is missing some. Seen here are about 2 million clones, about 94% observed once, and the top ten hold roughly 1%. Sample: naive CD8+ T cells sorted from blood. The receptors originated from a man between 18 and 35 years old in good health.

The chain joins TRBV9 to TRBJ2-1, with TRBD2 matching 8 bases. CDR1 is SGDLS, CDR2 YYNGEE, per germline. This CDR3 comprises 17 residues. The trim removed 0 bases at V and 2 bases at J, leaving 7 bases unmatched. This CDR3 reads CASSVESGRPPYNEQFF. As DNA, the CDR3 is TGTGCCAGCAGCGTAGAGAGCGGGAGACCTCCCTACAATGAGCAGTTCTTC.

V and J are TRBV7-2 and TRBJ1-1; 7 nucleotides agree with TRBD1. The CDR3 has 16 amino acids. CDR1 is SGHTA and CDR2 is FQGNSA in the germline V gene. V shed 1 base, J shed 1 base, and the junction held 6 bases outside the gene matches. CDR3 residues: CASSLGWDSSNTEAFF. The CDR3 DNA is TGTGCCAGCAGCTTAGGTTGGGACAGCTCGAACACTGAAGCTTTCTTT.

The rearrangement uses TRBV5-1 and TRBJ2-7; D tentatively reads TRBD1 or TRBD2 (5 bases each). Germline V gene data show CDR1 as SGHRS and CDR2 as YFSETQ. V was cut by 6 bases and J by 0 bases, with 10 bases left in between. The length of the CDR3 is 13 residues. The DNA of the CDR3 is TGCGCCAGCACGTGGGGACCCTCCTACGAGCAGTACTTC. Translation: CASTWGPSYEQYF.

The rearrangement uses TRBV7-8 and TRBJ2-7; D gene unclear. Trimming removed 5 bases at V and 3 bases at J, with 14 bases between. This CDR3 has 14 amino acids. Per the germline V gene, CDR1 is SGHVS and CDR2 is FQNEAQ. The CDR3 loop is CASSPGGSHYEQYF. In DNA form, the CDR3 reads TGTGCCAGCAGCCCCGGCGGATCCCACTACGAGCAGTACTTC.

This clone was seen just once. Other DNA sequences in this specimen translate into the identical CDR3. The rearrangement uses TRBV18 and TRBJ1-5, with D possibly matching TRBD1 (5 bases). CDR1 is KGHSH, CDR2 LQKENI, per germline. The V gene lost 0 bases and the J gene lost 7 bases, with 10 bases spanning the gap. There are 14 residues in the CDR3. This CDR3 is CASSPPGGGQPQHF. The CDR3 DNA reads TGTGCCAGCTCACCACCGGGGGGTGGGCAGCCCCAGCATTTT.

V and J are TRBV5-1 and TRBJ2-3; D gene unclear. The CDR3 sequence is 14 residues long. Germline CDR1 and CDR2: SGHRS and YFSETQ. Trimming stripped 0 bases from V and 2 bases from J, with 7 bases between. CDR3 in amino acids: CASSLDTFTDTQYF. In nucleotides, the CDR3 is TGCGCCAGCAGCTTGGACACGTTCACAGATACGCAGTATTTT.

V usage is TRBV5-5 and J usage is TRBJ2-5; 7 nucleotides agree with TRBD2. The CDR3 is made up of 15 amino acids. Trimming took 1 base from V and 4 from J; bases not matched to a gene: 7. The germline V gene encodes CDR1 SGHKS and CDR2 YYEKEE (reference sequence). The CDR3 is CASSLWEGLRETQYF. In nucleotides, the CDR3 is TGTGCCAGCAGCTTGTGGGAGGGCCTCCGAGAGACCCAGTACTTC.

This sequence joins TRBV28 and TRBJ2-7; either TRBD1 or TRBD2 may supply D (5 bases each). The CDR3 covers 15 residues. The germline V gene encodes CDR1 MDHEN and CDR2 SYDVKM. V dropped 7 bases and J dropped 3 bases, with 19 bases sitting between them. The CDR3 DNA reads as TGTGCCAGCACCGCGATGGGGGAGAAGGACTACGAGCAGTACTTC. Translating gives CASTAMGEKDYEQYF.

The V call is TRBV10-2, the J call TRBJ2-1, with D perhaps TRBD2 (6 bases). Germline V gene lookup returns CDR1 WSHSY and CDR2 SAAADI. V lost 9 bases and J lost 3, with 15 bases in between. CDR3 length equals 14 residues. The CDR3 region is CASASEEFYNEQFF. CDR3 nucleotide sequence: TGCGCCAGTGCTAGCGAAGAGTTCTACAATGAGCAGTTCTTC.

This chain uses TRBV25-1 with TRBJ2-7; the match to TRBD1 covers 8 bases. The CDR3 contains 16 residues. From germline, CDR1 is MGHDK and CDR2 SYGVNS. The V and J ends lost 0 bases and 5 bases, in that order; junction bases with no gene match: 9. This CDR3 reads CASSEYPGQGVHEQYF. The CDR3 DNA follows: TGTGCCAGCAGTGAATATCCAGGACAGGGTGTCCACGAGCAGTACTTC.

DNA of the CDR3: TGTGCCTGGAGTCACGGGGCTAGCGGGGGGGTCGAGCAGTACTTC. It translates to CAWSHGASGGVEQYF. The chain couples TRBV30 to TRBJ2-7, with 12 nucleotides matching TRBD2. The CDR3 spans 15 residues. The germline V gene encodes CDR1 GTSNPN and CDR2 SVGIG (reference sequence). The V and J ends lost 2 bases and 6 bases, in that order; junction bases with no gene match: 8.

This rearrangement joins TRBV27 to TRBJ2-7; 9 bases line up with TRBD1. The V and J ends lost 4 bases and 3 bases, in that order; junction bases with no gene match: 10. The CDR3 has 16 amino acids. Germline lookup yields CDR1 MNHEY and CDR2 SMNVEV (reference sequence). Here the CDR3 DNA reads TGTGCCAGCAGTTGGGGCCACGGGACAGGGATCTACGAGCAGTACTTC. This translates into CASSWGHGTGIYEQYF.

Comment on this clone: Other DNA variants within this sample encode the same CDR3. The genes are TRBV27 and TRBJ2-7, with TRBD1 matching 11 bases. V gave up 6 bases and J gave up 1 base; unmatched junction bases: 5. Germline V gives CDR1 MNHEY, CDR2 SMNVEV (reference sequence). This CDR3 region has 15 residues. CDR3: CASSPGTGGSYEQYF. CDR3 coding DNA: TGTGCCAGCAGCCCCGGGACAGGGGGGTCCTACGAGCAGTACTTC.

This rearrangement joins TRBV4-1 to TRBJ2-2; D uncertain. Looked up from germline, CDR1 is MGHRA and CDR2 is YSYEKL. This CDR3 comprises 13 residues. V was trimmed by 4 bases and J by 8 bases, leaving 11 bases between them. The CDR3 coding sequence is TGCGCCAGCAGCCCACAAGTGACGGGGGAGCTGTTTTTT. Translated, it gives CASSPQVTGELFF.

The chain combines TRBV7-9 with TRBJ2-7; perhaps D is TRBD1 or TRBD2 (5 bases each). Trimming took off 5 bases at V and 2 bases at J, with 19 bases between the two ends. In germline, CDR1 is SEHNR, CDR2 FQNEAQ (reference sequence). The CDR3 has 16 amino acids. The CDR3 loop is CASSGREMGVAYEQYF. The CDR3 DNA is TGTGCCAGCAGCGGCCGCGAGATGGGGGTCGCCTACGAGCAGTACTTC.

This clone was observed once. The rearrangement links TRBV4-1 to TRBJ2-7; D possibly corresponds to TRBD1 (6 bases). The CDR3 is 13 residues long. Germline V gives CDR1 MGHRA, CDR2 YSYEKL. V was shortened by 1 base and J by 6 bases, with 10 bases between the two germline ends. CDR3 sequence reads: CASSQGPRGEQYF. CDR3 bases: TGCGCCAGCAGCCAAGGGCCCAGGGGCGAGCAGTACTTC.

This clone was found once. The CDR3 here is CASSYSIGQINNEQFF. CDR3 bases: TGTGCCAGCAGTTACTCGATAGGACAAATCAACAATGAGCAGTTCTTC. The V and J genes are TRBV6-5 and TRBJ2-1; D possibly corresponds to TRBD1 (5 bases). V was clipped by 0 bases and J by 5 bases, with 14 bases between them. Germline V gene lookup returns CDR1 MNHEY and CDR2 SVGAGI. The CDR3 is 16 residues long.

V usage is TRBV27 and J usage is TRBJ2-2; D ambiguous. In germline, CDR1 is MNHEY, CDR2 SMNVEV (reference sequence). Trimming took 2 bases from V and 4 from J, leaving 8 bases between them. The CDR3 spans 14 residues. The CDR3 protein is CASSLEPFTGELFF. CDR3 nucleotides: TGTGCCAGCAGTTTAGAACCTTTCACCGGGGAGCTGTTTTTT.

The rearrangement uses TRBV6-5 and TRBJ1-2; D might be TRBD1 (6 bases). V was shortened by 6 bases and J by 11 bases, with 25 bases between the two germline ends. CDR1 is MNHEY, CDR2 SVGAGI, per germline. The CDR3 spans 15 residues. The CDR3 DNA sequence: TGTGCCAGCAGACCGAAGGGGGGTTTGTTGTTCGGGTACACCTTC. Its translation: CASRPKGGLLFGYTF.

The chain has TRBV4-2 and TRBJ2-2; a weak D match, TRBD2 (5 bases). This CDR3 region has 16 residues. CDR1 is LGHNA, CDR2 YNFKEQ, per germline. V was trimmed by 4 bases and J by 2 bases, leaving 14 bases between them. CDR3 bases: TGTGCCAGCAGCCCTAAGGATGGACTCAACACCGGGGAGCTGTTTTTT. Protein: CASSPKDGLNTGELFF.

Turning to this clone: The same CDR3 also results from other DNA sequences found in this sample. This chain uses TRBV13 with TRBJ1-1; D call uncertain. V was trimmed by 5 bases and J by 1 base, leaving 8 bases between them. Germline assignment: CDR1 PRHDT and CDR2 FYEKMQ (reference sequence). This CDR3 is 13 amino acids long. CDR3 sequence: CASSPGRNTEAFF. CDR3 in DNA: TGTGCCAGCAGCCCGGGGAGGAACACTGAAGCTTTCTTT. The full variable domain, its missing parts supplied by reference TRBV13 and TRBJ1-1, is AAGVIQSPRHLIKEKRETATLKCYPIPRHDTVYWYQQGPGQDPQFLISFYEKMQSDKGSIPDRFSAQQFSDYHSELNMSSLELGDSALYFCASSPGRNTEAFFGQGTRLTVV.

The rearrangement links TRBV2 to TRBJ2-5; 7 bases are a match to TRBD2. V gave up 6 bases and J gave up 5 bases; unmatched junction bases: 18. Germline V gene sequence: CDR1 SNHLY, CDR2 FYNNEI. This CDR3 is 17 amino acids long. The CDR3 DNA reads as TGTGCCAGCAGCCCGGGCGGGAGTTGGGGTATCCAGGAGACCCAGTACTTC. This encodes CASSPGGSWGIQETQYF.

V and J are TRBV19 and TRBJ1-5; 11 bases are a match to TRBD1. CDR1 LNHDA and CDR2 SQIVND come from the germline V gene (reference sequence). With V trimmed by 5 bases and J by 6 bases, 3 bases remained unmatched. This CDR3 has 14 amino acids. In DNA, the CDR3 is TGTGCCAGTAGTCCTGGGACAGGGGGTCAGCCCCAGCATTTT. Translation gives CASSPGTGGQPQHF. The whole variable domain, filled in from reference TRBV19 and TRBJ1-5, reads DGGITQSPKYLFRKEGQNVTLSCEQNLNHDAMYWYRQDPGQGLRLIYYSQIVNDFQKGDIAEGYSVSREKKESFPLTVTSAQKNPTAFYLCASSPGTGGQPQHFGDGTRLSIL.

In this sample, this clone turned up once. The chain links TRBV11-2 to TRBJ2-5; 10 positions agree with TRBD2. Trimming at V came to 10 bases and at J to 5 bases, leaving 10 bases not matched to a gene. Germline V gene lookup returns CDR1 SGHAT and CDR2 FQNNGV. This CDR3 comprises 14 residues. For the CDR3, the DNA is TGTGCCACCGGGGGGCTAGCGGGAGTTGAGACCCAGTACTTC. This codes for CATGGLAGVETQYF.

The V call is TRBV13, the J call TRBJ2-7; 10 nucleotides agree with TRBD1. The length of the CDR3 is 14 residues. Trimming cost V 6 bases and J 5 bases; bases outside gene matches: 7. Germline CDR1 and CDR2: PRHDT and FYEKMQ (reference sequence). The CDR3 here is CASRGDRGFDEQYF. The DNA of the CDR3 is TGTGCCAGCAGGGGGGACAGGGGCTTCGACGAGCAGTACTTC.

The chain has TRBV14 and TRBJ1-1; D is unclear. Germline V CDR1 and CDR2: SGHDN, FVKESK. The V gene lost 4 bases and the J gene lost 4 bases, with 16 bases spanning the gap. The CDR3 has 15 amino acids. The chain's CDR3 is CASSPFQSTLTEAFF. CDR3 bases: TGTGCCAGCAGCCCTTTCCAGTCGACCCTCACTGAAGCTTTCTTT.